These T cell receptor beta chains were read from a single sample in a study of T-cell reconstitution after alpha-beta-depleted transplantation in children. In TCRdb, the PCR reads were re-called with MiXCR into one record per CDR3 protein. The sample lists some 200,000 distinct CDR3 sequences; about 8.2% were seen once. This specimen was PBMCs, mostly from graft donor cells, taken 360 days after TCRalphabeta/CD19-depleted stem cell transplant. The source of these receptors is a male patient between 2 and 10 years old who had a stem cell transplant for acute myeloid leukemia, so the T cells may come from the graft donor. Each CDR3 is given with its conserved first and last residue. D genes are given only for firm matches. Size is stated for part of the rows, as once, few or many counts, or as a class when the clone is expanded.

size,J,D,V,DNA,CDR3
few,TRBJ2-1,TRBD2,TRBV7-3,TGTGCCAGCAGCCCCCAGCGGGAGGACTACAATGAGCAGTTCTTC,CASSPQREDYNEQFF
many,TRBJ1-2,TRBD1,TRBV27,TGTGCCAGCAGTTTCTTGGGCAGGGGGGACTATGGCTACACCTTC,CASSFLGRGDYGYTF
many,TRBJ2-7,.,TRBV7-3,TGTGCCAGCAGCTTATCGGGGGACCGATCCTACGAGCAGTACTTC,CASSLSGDRSYEQYF
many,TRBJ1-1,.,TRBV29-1,TGCAGCGTTGAACCGTCCTGGGGGGCGTTCGTTACTTTCTTT,CSVEPSWGAFVTFF
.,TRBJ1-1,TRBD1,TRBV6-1,TGTGCCAGCAGTCAAGCCGGGACAGGGTATACTGAAGCTTTCTTT,CASSQAGTGYTEAFF
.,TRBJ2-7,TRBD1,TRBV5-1,TGCGCCAGCAGCTTCGCACCGGGACAGCCACCCTACGAGCAGTACTTC,CASSFAPGQPPYEQYF
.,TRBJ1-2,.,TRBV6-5,TGTGCCAGCAGTTACGGCGGGGGAAGCATCGGCTATGGCTACACCTTC,CASSYGGGSIGYGYTF
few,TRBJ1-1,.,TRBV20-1,TGCAGTGCTGATGGATCGAACACTGAAGCTTTCTTT,CSADGSNTEAFF
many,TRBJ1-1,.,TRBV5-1,TGCGCCAGCAGCTTAACAGGACTCATGAACACTGAAGCTTTCTTT,CASSLTGLMNTEAFF
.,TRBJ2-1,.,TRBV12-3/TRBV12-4,TGTGCCAGCGGGGCGAGCTCCTACAATGAGCAGTTCTTC,CASGASSYNEQFF
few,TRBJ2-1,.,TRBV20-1,TGCAGTGGTCGACCCTTGGCCTACAATGAGCAGTTCTTC,CSGRPLAYNEQFF
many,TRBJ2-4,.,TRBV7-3,TGTGCCAGCAGCTTAAGGACCCTAGAACAGGCCCCTTTCTTAGCCAAAAACATTCAGTACTTC,CASSLRTLEQAPFLAKNIQYF
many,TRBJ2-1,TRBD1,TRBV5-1,TGCGCCAGCAGCTTGACAGGACAGGGTTACAATGAGCAGTTCTTC,CASSLTGQGYNEQFF
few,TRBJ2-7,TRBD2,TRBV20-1,TGCAGTGCTAGAGATTCGAAAAGCGGGGTCGCCTACGAGCAGTACTTC,CSARDSKSGVAYEQYF
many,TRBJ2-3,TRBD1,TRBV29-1,TGCAGCGTTGCCGGGACAGGGGACACAGATACGCAGTATTTT,CSVAGTGDTDTQYF
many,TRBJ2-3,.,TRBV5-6,TGTGCCAGCAGCTTGGAGGCGGGGAAACAGGAAGGATGCACAGATACGCAGTATTTT,CASSLEAGKQEGCTDTQYF
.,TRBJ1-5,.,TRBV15,TGTGCCACCAGCAGAGATGGGGGCGCCGGCAATCAGCCCCAGCATTTT,CATSRDGGAGNQPQHF
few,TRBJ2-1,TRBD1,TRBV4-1,TGCGCCAGCAGACACCCCCAACGGACAGGGGGAAATGAGCAGTTCTTC,CASRHPQRTGGNEQFF
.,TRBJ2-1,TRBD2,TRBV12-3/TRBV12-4,TGTGCCAGCAGCTCCCGGGACTTGGGACTAGCGGGGGGGCTTTACGATGAGCAGTTCTTC,CASSSRDLGLAGGLYDEQFF
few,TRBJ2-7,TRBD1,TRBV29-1,TGCAGCGTTGAACAGGGGGCGGACGAGCAGTACTTC,CSVEQGADEQYF
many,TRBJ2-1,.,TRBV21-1,TGTGCCAACCGTGACAGGGTAGTATGGCAGTTCTTC,CANRDRVVWQFF
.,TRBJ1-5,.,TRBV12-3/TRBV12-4,TGTGCCAGCAGTTCCCACGTCTATAGCAATCAGCCCCAGCATTTT,CASSSHVYSNQPQHF
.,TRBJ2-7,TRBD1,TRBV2,TGTGCCAGCAGTTTCGGACAGGCCTACGAGCAGTACTTC,CASSFGQAYEQYF
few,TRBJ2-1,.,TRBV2,TGTGCCAGCAGTTCGGACAGACACAATGAGCAGTTCTTC,CASSSDRHNEQFF
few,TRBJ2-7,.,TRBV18,TGTGCCAGCTCACCACAGGGGGAAAGGCAGTACTTC,CASSPQGERQYF
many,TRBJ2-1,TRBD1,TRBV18,TGTGCCAGCTCACCATCGGGACAGGGGGCCTACAATGAGCAGTTCTTC,CASSPSGQGAYNEQFF
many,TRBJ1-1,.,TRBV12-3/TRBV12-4,TGTGCCAGCAGATTACCCAGCGGGGGGTACACTGAAGCTTTCTTT,CASRLPSGGYTEAFF
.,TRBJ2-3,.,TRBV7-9,TGTGCCAGCAGCTTAGCGCTCCTCGCGGAATATACGCAGTATTTT,CASSLALLAEYTQYF
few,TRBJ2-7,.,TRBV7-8,TGTGCCAGCAGCTTAGCGAGGGTCGGAGTCTACGAGCAGTACTTC,CASSLARVGVYEQYF
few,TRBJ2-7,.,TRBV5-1,TGCGCCAGCAGCTTGGCAGGAGGGAATTACGAGCAGTACTTC,CASSLAGGNYEQYF
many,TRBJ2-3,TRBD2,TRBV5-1,TGCGCCAGCAGCCGGACTAGGTTGCCAGATACGCAGTATTTT,CASSRTRLPDTQYF
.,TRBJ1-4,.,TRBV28,TGTGCCAGCAGCCCAGACCAAGTCGGTGAAAAACTGTTTTTT,CASSPDQVGEKLFF
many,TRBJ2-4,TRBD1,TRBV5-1,TGCGCCAGCAACCCGGGACAGGAGGGGAACATTCAGTACTTC,CASNPGQEGNIQYF
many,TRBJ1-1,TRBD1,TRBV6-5,TGTGCCAGCAGAAATGACAGGGTAGCTTTCTTT,CASRNDRVAFF
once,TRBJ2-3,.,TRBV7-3,TGTGCCAGCAGCTTAACCCAGATCCCAGATACGCAGTATTTT,CASSLTQIPDTQYF
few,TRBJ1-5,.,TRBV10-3,TGTGCCATCAGTGAGTCGTCGGATCAGCCCCAGCATTTT,CAISESSDQPQHF
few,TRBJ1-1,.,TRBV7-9,TGTGCCAGCAGCCGCGGCGTCGTTTCGAACACTGAAGCTTTCTTT,CASSRGVVSNTEAFF
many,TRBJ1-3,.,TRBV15,TGTGCCACCAGCAGAGATAAGAAAAACACCATATATTTT,CATSRDKKNTIYF
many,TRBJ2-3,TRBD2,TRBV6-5,TGTGCCAGCAGTTACGCGGGAGTCTCAGATACGCAGTATTTT,CASSYAGVSDTQYF
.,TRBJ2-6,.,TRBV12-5,TGTGCTAGTGGTTTGCGCTCTGGGGCCAACGTCCTGACTTTC,CASGLRSGANVLTF
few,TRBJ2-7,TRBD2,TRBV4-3,TGCGCCAGCAGCCAAGGGACTAGCGGGACCTCCTACGAGCAGTACTTC,CASSQGTSGTSYEQYF
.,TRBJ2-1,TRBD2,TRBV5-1,TGCGCCAGCAGCGGACGGACTAGCGGGGGCCTAACGTACAATGAGCAGTTCTTC,CASSGRTSGGLTYNEQFF
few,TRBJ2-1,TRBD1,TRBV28,TGTTTCGCAGGGGGTGTTAATGAGCAGTTCTTC,CFAGGVNEQFF
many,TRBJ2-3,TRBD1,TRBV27,TGTGCCAGCAGTTCGTATACAGGGGCAGATACGCAGTATTTT,CASSSYTGADTQYF
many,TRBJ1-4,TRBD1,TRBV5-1,TGCGCCAGCAGCTTCCACAGGGGAGCAGATAATGAAAAACTGTTTTTT,CASSFHRGADNEKLFF
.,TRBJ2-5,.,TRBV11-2,TGTGCCAGCAGCCCCCGATTGTCAGATGAAGAGACCCAGTACTTC,CASSPRLSDEETQYF
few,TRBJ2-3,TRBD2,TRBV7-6,TGTGCCAGCAGCTTAGTAGCGGGGGCGGGAGATACGCAGTATTTT,CASSLVAGAGDTQYF
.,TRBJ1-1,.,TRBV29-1,TGCAGCGTTGAAGCCCCCTCGGTGAACACTGAAGCTTTCTTT,CSVEAPSVNTEAFF
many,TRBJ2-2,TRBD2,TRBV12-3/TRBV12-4,TGTGCCAGCAGGTATAGCGGGAGCGGCCCCGGGGAGCTGTTTTTT,CASRYSGSGPGELFF
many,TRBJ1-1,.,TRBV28,TGTGCCAGCAGTTTTACCAGGTTGAACACTGAAGCTTTCTTT,CASSFTRLNTEAFF
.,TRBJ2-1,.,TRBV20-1,TGCAGTGCTAGAGCCACTTACAATGAGCAGTTCTTC,CSARATYNEQFF
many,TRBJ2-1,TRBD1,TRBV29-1,TGCAGCGTTGGGGGGACAGGAGATTCTTTTAAGTTCTTC,CSVGGTGDSFKFF
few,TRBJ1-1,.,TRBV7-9,TGTGCCAGCAGCCCCTTCGGGTCTGAAGCTTTCTTT,CASSPFGSEAFF